These 9 T cell receptor beta chains came from one sample sequenced in a study of blood T cell repertoires in COVID-19. Profiling relied on immunoSEQ multiplex PCR, and the TCRdb table lists in-frame clones only, not all of them. The data show some 320,000 clones, with around 90% seen just once and roughly 5.3% held by the top ten. The sample consisted of PBMCs or T cells enriched from blood (not recorded which). Receptor source: a man between 60 and 75 years old who had recovered from COVID-19.

This chain links TRBV18 with TRBJ2-1; 8 bases are shared with TRBD2. Losses at the gene ends were 5 bases for V and 9 bases for J; bases not matched to a gene: 18. The CDR3 length is 17 residues. Germline CDR1 KGHSH, CDR2 LQKENI. DNA for the CDR3: TGTGCCAGCTCAGGTCTCATCAAGGTCGGGAGGGCCAGTGAGCAGTTCTTC. Its translation: CASSGLIKVGRASEQFF.

The CDR3 DNA reads TGTGCCAGCGGACTTCCCAGGGGCCTACAGAGCTCTGGGGCCAACGTCCTGACTTTC. It codes for CASGLPRGLQSSGANVLTF. This rearrangement joins TRBV28 to TRBJ2-6; D might be TRBD1 (6 bases). Looked up from germline, CDR1 is MDHEN and CDR2 is SYDVKM. The V end was cut by 8 bases, the J end by 0 bases, with 23 bases between. The CDR3 contains 19 residues.

The chain employs TRBV7-2 and TRBJ2-1; D unresolved. The V and J ends lost 3 bases and 5 bases respectively, with 11 bases between them. The length of the CDR3 is 14 residues. CDR1 and CDR2 (germline): SGHTA, FQGNSA. CDR3 loop: CASSFATTNNEQFF. CDR3 sequence (DNA): TGTGCCAGCAGCTTCGCGACAACCAACAATGAGCAGTTCTTC.

V and J are TRBV11-1 and TRBJ2-2, with 8 bases lining up with TRBD2. This CDR3 comprises 17 residues. V lost 0 bases, J lost 4 bases, and 7 bases stayed unmatched. The germline V gene has CDR1 SGHAT and CDR2 FQDESV (reference sequence). The CDR3: CASSLARGGRSTGELFF. For the CDR3, the DNA is TGTGCCAGCAGCTTAGCGCGAGGCGGGAGGAGCACCGGGGAGCTGTTTTTT.

This clone was recorded once. The chain joins TRBV19 to TRBJ2-1, with a possible D match to TRBD1 (6 bases). Germline CDR1 is LNHDA and CDR2 is SQIVND (reference sequence). The CDR3 consists of 17 residues. The V gene lost 10 bases and the J gene lost 0 bases, with 22 bases spanning the gap. CDR3 amino acids: CATQGFGGLSSYNEQFF. The CDR3 DNA reads as TGTGCCACCCAGGGGTTTGGTGGCCTGAGCTCCTACAATGAGCAGTTCTTC.

The V call is TRBV10-2, the J call TRBJ2-1, with D perhaps TRBD1 (6 bases). This CDR3 comprises 12 residues. V dropped 2 bases and J dropped 9 bases, with 8 bases sitting between them. Germline V gives CDR1 WSHSY, CDR2 SAAADI. The CDR3 spells CASSEPRGEQFF. CDR3 DNA sequence: TGCGCCAGCAGTGAGCCCAGGGGTGAGCAGTTCTTC.

This clone was observed a few times. The V and J genes are TRBV11-2 and TRBJ1-2; the D is unclear. CDR1 is SGHAT, CDR2 FQNNGV, per germline. CDR3 length: 15 residues. With 0 bases removed from V and 0 bases from J, the gap between germline ends came to 8 bases. The CDR3 bases are TGTGCCAGCAGCTTAGAGTTGTCCGCTAACTATGGCTACACCTTC. Translated, it gives CASSLELSANYGYTF.

The chain couples TRBV5-4 to TRBJ2-1; maybe TRBD2 (6 bases). Deletions cut 0 bases from V and 2 bases from J, with 9 bases between. The germline V gene has CDR1 SGHNT and CDR2 YYREEE (reference sequence). The CDR3 consists of 15 residues. The CDR3 DNA reads as TGTGCCAGCAGCTTGGTGACTAGACCCTACAATGAGCAGTTCTTC. Its protein product is CASSLVTRPYNEQFF.

This chain connects TRBV19 to TRBJ1-5; D is unclear. The CDR3 is 14 amino acids. Trimming removed 4 bases at V and 11 bases at J, with 18 bases between. Looked up from germline, CDR1 is LNHDA and CDR2 is SQIVND (reference sequence). This CDR3 is CASSSGTPTWAQHF. Written as DNA, the CDR3 is TGTGCCAGTAGTAGCGGAACACCCACTTGGGCCCAGCATTTT.